This T cell receptor beta chain emerged from a study of blood T cell repertoires in COVID-19. Study as a whole: Material from acute and convalescent COVID-19 was sourced from the United States, Italy and Spain. PBMCs, B-cell-depleted T cells, or T cells were the source of the cDNA or gDNA that made up the material.

Germline assignment: CDR1 KGHSH and CDR2 LQKENI. Trimming cost V 3 bases and J 1 base; bases outside gene matches: 4. This CDR3 spans 15 amino acids. Authors' analysis steps: It was from reference gene primer amplification that nucleated cell counts were estimated. Produced via immunoSEQ multiplex PCR; TCRdb's table is partial and in-frame only. That table gives V, J and clone size, and the DNA gave D and trimming. The profile shows about 50,000 clones, 85% to 95% of them singletons. This TCR was sampled from an elderly woman with acute or convalescent COVID-19. The rearrangement joins TRBV18 to TRBJ1-2; 8 bases fit TRBD1. The sequencing input was peripheral blood. CDR3 in amino acids: CASSPRTGFNYGYTF. CDR3 nucleotide sequence: TGTGCCAGCTCACCGCGGACAGGGTTTAACTATGGCTACACCTTC.